This TCR beta chain comes out of a study of T cell responses to AZD1222 COVID-19 vaccine. Study outcomes and limitations: Dominant at 160-218 and 743-854, vaccine-associated CD4 TCRs also spanned spike.

About this clone: As yet, its antigen is unknown.

Sequenced by immunoSEQ multiplex PCR; TCRdb stores in-frame clones only, minus some. The data hold about 120,000 clones, with 88% observed a single time. The V gene's germline CDR1 is SEHNR and CDR2 FQNEAQ (reference sequence). V was shortened by 1 base and J by 11 bases, with 14 bases between the two germline ends. The CDR3 extends over 13 amino acids. The J gene is TRBJ1-1, the V gene TRBV7-9, with D possibly being TRBD1 (6 bases). The input for sequencing was peripheral blood, taken 28 days after the second AZD1222 dose. This sequence was found in an adult who received the AZD1222 COVID-19 vaccine. CDR3: CASSLEQGRPAFF. As DNA, the CDR3 is TGTGCCAGCAGCTTAGAACAGGGCCGCCCGGCTTTCTTT.